These 20 T cell receptor beta chains were sequenced from one sample in a study of vaccination and CD4 T cells after COVID-19. Treatment here: approximately nine-day PBMC culture with coronavirus spike peptide pools or control peptides (ViraFEST assay). These receptors have no known antigen. Oncomine TCR Beta short-read sequencing was applied to DNA from cultured CD4+ T cells. MiXCR, applied by TCRdb to the PCR reads, yields one record per CDR3 protein. The repertoire consists of about 20,000 distinct CDR3 sequences, with about 43% occurring once and the leading ten covering 3%. This specimen was CD4+ T cells from blood, cultured in vitro, taken after SARS-CoV-2 vaccination. The source is a human donor who had recovered from COVID-19.

This clonotype was counted only a few times. V and J are TRBV6-1 and TRBJ1-2; 10 nucleotides align to TRBD1. Germline CDR1 reads MNHNS; CDR2 reads SASEGT. The CDR3 length is 13 residues. The V segment lost 5 bases and the J segment 7 bases; nucleotides outside the gene matches: 4. CDR3 in DNA: TGTGCCAGCAGTCCTGGGACAGGGGTTGGCTACACCTTC. The encoded protein is CASSPGTGVGYTF.

The chain recombines TRBV12-3 or TRBV12-4 with TRBJ2-3, with 11 nucleotides matching TRBD2. The CDR3 consists of 14 residues. The V and J ends lost 6 bases and 6 bases, in that order; junction bases with no gene match: 5. The CDR3 coding sequence is TGTGCCAGCAGCCGGACTAGCGGGTTGGATACGCAGTATTTT. It encodes CASSRTSGLDTQYF.

The CDR3 is CASSLPGADGYTF. The CDR3 nucleotides read TGTGCCAGCAGCTTACCAGGGGCCGATGGCTACACCTTC. This sequence joins TRBV7-2 and TRBJ1-2; TRBD1 might be the D (6 bases). There are 13 residues in the CDR3. From germline, CDR1 is SGHTA and CDR2 FQGNSA. V was clipped by 2 bases and J by 6 bases, with 10 bases between them.

This chain links TRBV10-1 with TRBJ1-6; possible D gene TRBD1, 6 bases. The germline gives CDR1 WNHNN, CDR2 SYGVQD (reference sequence). The V end was cut by 8 bases, the J end by 7 bases, with 12 bases between. This CDR3 is 13 amino acids long. CDR3 in amino acids: CASQSQGNSPLHF. The CDR3 DNA reads TGCGCCAGCCAATCCCAGGGGAATTCACCCCTCCACTTT.

The chain uses TRBV7-2 and TRBJ1-1, with D unresolved. The V gene's germline CDR1 is SGHTA and CDR2 FQGNSA. V dropped 2 bases and J dropped 5 bases, with 9 bases sitting between them. The CDR3 is made up of 13 amino acids. In DNA, the CDR3 is TGTGCCAGCAGCTTAATGGCAGTGACTGAAGCTTTCTTT. This codes for CASSLMAVTEAFF.

On this clonotype: Compared with germline, one end of the junction differs, possibly owing to a read error. V is TRBV6-1 and J is TRBJ1-5; no firm D call. This CDR3 spans 14 amino acids. Germline V gene lookup returns CDR1 MNHNS and CDR2 SASEGT. In DNA form, the CDR3 reads TGTGCCAGCAGGGCCCCAGGTATGGGTCAGCCCCGGCATTTT. Its protein is CASRAPGMGQPRHF.

The table lists this clonotype with a few counts. The chain has TRBV7-9 and TRBJ2-2; no clear D gene. The germline gives CDR1 SEHNR, CDR2 FQNEAQ (reference sequence). Trimming removed 1 base from V and 4 bases from J, with 7 bases in between. This CDR3 has 14 residues. CDR3 DNA: TGTGCCAGCAGCTTAGGTCCAGTCACCGGGGAGCTGTTTTTT. Translating it yields CASSLGPVTGELFF.

This clonotype was seen a few times. The chain recombines TRBV27 with TRBJ2-3; perhaps TRBD2 as D (6 bases). This CDR3 comprises 15 residues. Deletions cut 2 bases from V and 2 bases from J, with 11 bases between. Germline CDR1 is MNHEY and CDR2 is SMNVEV (reference sequence). CDR3 sequence: CASSLDGSNTDTQYF. As DNA, the CDR3 is TGTGCCAGCAGTTTAGACGGGAGCAACACAGATACGCAGTATTTT.

The CDR3 sequence: CASSLTGAPSYEQYF. Here the CDR3 DNA reads TGTGCCAGCAGTTTAACAGGGGCGCCCTCCTACGAGCAGTACTTC. V usage is TRBV7-6 and J usage is TRBJ2-7; 7 positions agree with TRBD1. The CDR3 spans 15 residues. V lost 6 bases to trimming and J lost 0 bases; unmatched junction nucleotides: 8. CDR1 and CDR2 from the germline V gene are SGHVS and FNYEAQ.

This chain uses TRBV7-9 with TRBJ1-4; 7 bases fit TRBD1. V dropped 2 bases and J dropped 8; count of bases not matched to a gene: 5. CDR3 size: 14 residues. Germline V lookup: CDR1 SEHNR, CDR2 FQNEAQ (reference sequence). The CDR3 coding sequence is TGTGCCAGCAGCTTAACAGGGGTTAAGGAAAAACTGTTTTTT. Its translation is CASSLTGVKEKLFF.

In its sample, this clonotype was seen a few times. The V and J genes are TRBV19 and TRBJ1-5; no definite D call. Germline V gene sequence: CDR1 LNHDA, CDR2 SQIVND (reference sequence). The CDR3 runs 16 residues. Trimming removed 1 base at V and 10 bases at J, with 20 bases between. CDR3 DNA: TGTGCCAGTAGTATAGCCGCGGACCGTTCTCTTGGTCCCCAGCATTTT. Encoded protein: CASSIAADRSLGPQHF.

The gene calls are TRBV6-2 or TRBV6-3 and TRBJ2-6; tentative D call: TRBD1 (6 bases). The CDR3 is made up of 16 amino acids. CDR1 and CDR2 from the germline V gene are MNHEY and SVGEGT. V dropped 0 bases and J dropped 2 bases, with 8 bases sitting between them. The CDR3 nucleotides read TGTGCCAGCAGTTACTCAGCAGGGGCTGGGGCCAACGTCCTGACTTTC. Its translation is CASSYSAGAGANVLTF.

The chain carries TRBV20-1 and TRBJ1-2; D is unresolved. This CDR3 is 11 amino acids long. Trimming took 5 bases from V and 0 from J, leaving 4 bases between them. CDR1 DFQATT and CDR2 SNEGSKA come from the germline V gene (reference sequence). CDR3 DNA: TGCAGTGCTTTAGCTAACTATGGCTACACCTTC. Amino acids: CSALANYGYTF.

This clonotype was counted once. Relative to the germline gene, one junction end is altered; a read error may explain this. CDR3 amino acids: CAGSAPRTEAFF. The DNA for the CDR3 is TGTGCCGGCAGCGCCCCCAGGACTGAAGCTTTCTTT. The chain joins TRBV7-9 to TRBJ1-1; D ambiguous. Per germline, CDR1 SEHNR and CDR2 FQNEAQ (reference sequence). There are 12 residues in the CDR3.

This rearrangement joins TRBV7-9 to TRBJ2-1; D gene uncertain. This CDR3 comprises 16 residues. Looked up from germline, CDR1 is SEHNR and CDR2 is FQNEAQ (reference sequence). Trimming shortened V by 3 bases and J by 0 bases, and 12 bases separated the two germline ends. This CDR3 reads CASSFLPLSSYNEQFF. Written as DNA, the CDR3 is TGTGCCAGCAGCTTTTTACCCCTGAGCTCCTACAATGAGCAGTTCTTC.

The V gene is TRBV20-1, the J gene TRBJ1-5; 9 bases agree with TRBD1. After removal of 7 bases from V and 4 bases from J, the junction contained 8 bases not matched to a gene. This CDR3 has 14 residues. The germline V gene encodes CDR1 DFQATT and CDR2 SNEGSKA (reference sequence). CDR3 nucleotide sequence: TGCAGTGTCTCTAAGGGACAGGGTAATCAGCCCCAGCATTTT. It encodes CSVSKGQGNQPQHF.

This clonotype has only a few counts. The chain is built from TRBV6-1 and TRBJ1-5, with 9 bases that match TRBD1. Germline assignment: CDR1 MNHNS and CDR2 SASEGT. The V and J ends lost 8 bases and 0 bases, in that order; junction bases with no gene match: 5. The CDR3 consists of 15 residues. DNA for the CDR3: TGTGCCAGCGAGTGGGACAGGGCTAGCAATCAGCCCCAGCATTTT. Amino acid sequence: CASEWDRASNQPQHF.

This clonotype showed up just a few times. This sequence joins TRBV7-6 and TRBJ1-6; a possible D gene is TRBD1 (6 bases). With 6 bases removed from V and 5 bases from J, the gap between germline ends came to 8 bases. From germline, CDR1 is SGHVS and CDR2 FNYEAQ. CDR3 length equals 13 residues. The CDR3 reads CASRGGDNSPLHF. The CDR3 nucleotides read TGTGCCAGCAGGGGGGGCGATAATTCACCCCTCCACTTT.

The chain joins TRBV7-3 to TRBJ2-1; TRBD2 matches at 7 bases. This CDR3 region has 16 residues. CDR1 is SGHTA, CDR2 FQGTGA, per germline. The ends lost 5 bases at V and 0 bases at J; junction bases unmatched: 7. CDR3 residues: CASSHGTTASYNEQFF. The CDR3 bases are TGTGCCAGCAGCCACGGGACTACCGCCTCCTACAATGAGCAGTTCTTC.

This chain connects TRBV10-2 to TRBJ1-5, with D maybe TRBD1 (6 bases). Trimming left V 3 bases short and J 7 bases short, with 10 bases between. Germline CDR1 WSHSY, CDR2 SAAADI. This CDR3 contains 13 residues. CDR3 DNA sequence: TGCGCCAGCAGTGAACAGGGTAGACAGCCCCAGCATTTT. The encoded protein is CASSEQGRQPQHF.